The entry that follows covers one TCR beta chain sequence. Its antigen remains unknown. CDR3 length: 14 residues. The J segment lost 6 bases and the V segment lost 3 bases, leaving 8 bases of the junction unmatched. Germline CDR1 reads DFQATT; CDR2 reads SNEGSKA (reference sequence). TEMRA cells were FACS-enriched, with CD8+ and CD4+ T cells isolated negatively. This sample stems from a study of CD8 T cells in Susac syndrome. Study overall: The sequenced Susac syndrome patients comprised six with active disease and about 8 in remission. General observations from the study: It was acknowledged in the study that the number of individuals who were included in its TCR sequencing and HLA analysis was relatively small.

It was with random hexamers that about 0.45 to 1 ug RNA was reverse transcribed. TCRdb fed the immunoSEQ multiplex PCR reads into MiXCR, producing one record per CDR3 protein. The sample includes approximately 190,000 distinct CDR3 sequences, about 94% of them seen just once. Sequenced: CD4+ T cells from PBMCs. The chain couples TRBV20-1 to TRBJ2-1; 7 bases line up with TRBD2. The sequence derives from a human donor with Susac syndrome. CDR3 in DNA: TGCAGTGCTAGCCACGGACTAGGACTCAATGAGCAGTTCTTC. Encoded protein: CSASHGLGLNEQFF.